This T cell receptor beta chain was sequenced during a study of T-cell memory formation after mild COVID-19. Looking at the study overall: Most TCR clusters belonged to a single donor. The study's findings and limits: Clones contracting over day 15 to 85 were CD4/CD8 balanced, with later expanders leaning CD4+. Clonal second-wave expansions that peaked on day 37 had unconfirmed SARS-CoV-2 specificity.

The CDR3 is 14 amino acids. The germline CDR1 and CDR2 sequences are MNHEY and SVGAGI. The ends were cut back, 0 bases at V and 5 bases at J, with 11 bases in the middle. MiXCR, applied by TCRdb to the 5' RACE reads, yields one record per CDR3 protein. The sample has 390,000 or so distinct CDR3 sequences, roughly 15% seen once; the top ten hold about a fifth. This clonotype was seen repeatedly, ten times or more. What it binds is unknown. Input material: PBMCs or a T cell subset sorted from them (not recorded which). The gene calls are TRBV6-5 and TRBJ2-7; D not certain. The sequence was collected from a man between 18 and 29 years old who had mild COVID-19 (a few samples of this study predate the infection). Cell type and time point are not known. In DNA, the CDR3 is TGTGCCAGCAGTTACTCTTTAGATACCAACGAGCAGTACTTC. As protein: CASSYSLDTNEQYF.